This TCR beta chain was documented in a study of blood T cell repertoires in COVID-19. About the study: Sites in the United States, Italy and Spain provided acute and convalescent COVID-19 samples.

As originally analysed: Counts of nucleated cells, estimated from reference gene primer amplification, were obtained. Clones were sequenced by immunoSEQ multiplex PCR, and TCRdb holds only the in-frame ones, with some missing. V, J and clone size are those of that table, while D and trimming were read from the DNA. The profile covers just under 90,000 clones, with nearly 90% appearing a single time and 2.5% to 3.5% taken by the ten largest. CDR3 size: 17 residues. The V segment lost 2 bases and the J segment 4 bases; nucleotides outside the gene matches: 15. The germline V gene encodes CDR1 SQVTM and CDR2 ANQGSEA.

The chain has TRBV29-1 and TRBJ2-3; 7 nucleotides agree with TRBD2. Sequenced material: peripheral blood. The sequence was collected from a woman older than 75 with acute or convalescent COVID-19. The CDR3 spells CSVERAGEGVVPDTQYF. In DNA form, the CDR3 reads TGCAGCGTTGAACGGGCGGGAGAAGGAGTAGTGCCAGATACGCAGTATTTT.